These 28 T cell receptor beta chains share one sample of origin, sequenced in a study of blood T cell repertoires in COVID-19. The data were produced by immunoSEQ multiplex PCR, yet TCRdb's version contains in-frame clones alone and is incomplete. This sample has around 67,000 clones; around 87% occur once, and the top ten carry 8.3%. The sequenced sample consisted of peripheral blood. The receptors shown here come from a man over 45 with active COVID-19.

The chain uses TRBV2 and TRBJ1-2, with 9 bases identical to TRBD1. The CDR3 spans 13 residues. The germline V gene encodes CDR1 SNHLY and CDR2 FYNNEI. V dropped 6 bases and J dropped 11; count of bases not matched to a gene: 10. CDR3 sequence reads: CASRRTGAMGYTF. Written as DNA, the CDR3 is TGTGCCAGCAGAAGGACAGGGGCAATGGGGTACACCTTC.

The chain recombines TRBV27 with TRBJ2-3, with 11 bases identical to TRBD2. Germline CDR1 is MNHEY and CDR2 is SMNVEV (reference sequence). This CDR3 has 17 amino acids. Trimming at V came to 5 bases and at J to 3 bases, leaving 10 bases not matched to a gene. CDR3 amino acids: CASSRKALAGGTDTQYF. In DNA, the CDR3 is TGTGCCAGCAGTCGTAAAGCCCTAGCGGGGGGTACAGATACGCAGTATTTT.

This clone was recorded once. CDR3 loop: CASSPYGGRDEKLFF. In nucleotides, the CDR3 is TGTGCCAGTAGCCCCTATGGGGGGAGGGATGAAAAACTGTTTTTT. The V and J genes are TRBV19 and TRBJ1-4; D may be TRBD1 (5 bases). The ends were cut back, 6 bases at V and 6 bases at J, with 17 bases in the middle. From germline, CDR1 is LNHDA and CDR2 SQIVND (reference sequence). The CDR3 contains 15 residues.

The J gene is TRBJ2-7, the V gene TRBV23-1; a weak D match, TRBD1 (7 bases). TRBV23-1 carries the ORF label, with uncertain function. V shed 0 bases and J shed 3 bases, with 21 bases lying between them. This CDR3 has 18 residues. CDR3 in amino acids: CASSQSLKGQGGNYEQYF. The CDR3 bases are TGCGCCAGCAGTCAATCGCTTAAGGGGCAGGGGGGAAACTACGAGCAGTACTTC.

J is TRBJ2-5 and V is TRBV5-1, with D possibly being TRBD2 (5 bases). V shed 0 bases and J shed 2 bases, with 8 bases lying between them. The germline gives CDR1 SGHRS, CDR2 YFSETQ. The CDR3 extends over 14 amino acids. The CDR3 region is CASSLERPQETQYF. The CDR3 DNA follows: TGCGCCAGCAGCTTGGAGCGGCCGCAAGAGACCCAGTACTTC.

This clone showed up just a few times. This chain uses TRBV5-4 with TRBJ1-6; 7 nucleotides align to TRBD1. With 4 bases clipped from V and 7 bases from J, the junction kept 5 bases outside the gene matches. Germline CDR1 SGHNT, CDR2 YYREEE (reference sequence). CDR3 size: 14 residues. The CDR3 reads CASSPGTVNSPLHF. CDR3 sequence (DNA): TGTGCCAGCAGCCCCGGGACAGTAAATTCACCCCTCCACTTT.

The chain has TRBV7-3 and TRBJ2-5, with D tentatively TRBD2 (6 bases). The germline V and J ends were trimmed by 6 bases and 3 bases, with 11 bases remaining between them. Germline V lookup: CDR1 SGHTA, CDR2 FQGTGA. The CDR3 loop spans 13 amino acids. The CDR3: CASSSGTEETQYF. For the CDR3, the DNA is TGTGCCAGCAGTAGCGGCACTGAAGAGACCCAGTACTTC.

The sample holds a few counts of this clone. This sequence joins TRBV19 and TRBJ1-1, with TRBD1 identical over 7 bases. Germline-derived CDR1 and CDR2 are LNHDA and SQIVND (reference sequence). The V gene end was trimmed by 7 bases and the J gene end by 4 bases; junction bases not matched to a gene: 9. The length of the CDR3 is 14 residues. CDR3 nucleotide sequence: TGTGCCAGTACCCCGGGGCAGGGGGTCACTGAAGCTTTCTTT. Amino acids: CASTPGQGVTEAFF.

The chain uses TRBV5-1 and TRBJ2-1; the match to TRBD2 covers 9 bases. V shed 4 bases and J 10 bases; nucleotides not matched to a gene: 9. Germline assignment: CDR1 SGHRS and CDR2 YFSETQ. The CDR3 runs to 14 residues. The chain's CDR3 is CASSPRETSGEQFF. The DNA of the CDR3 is TGCGCCAGCAGCCCCCGGGAGACTAGCGGAGAGCAGTTCTTC.

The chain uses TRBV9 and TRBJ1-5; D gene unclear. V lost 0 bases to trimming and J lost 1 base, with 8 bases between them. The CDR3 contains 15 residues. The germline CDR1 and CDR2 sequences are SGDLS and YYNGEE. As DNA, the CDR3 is TGTGCCAGCAGCGTAGGAGGAACCAGCAATCAGCCCCAGCATTTT. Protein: CASSVGGTSNQPQHF.

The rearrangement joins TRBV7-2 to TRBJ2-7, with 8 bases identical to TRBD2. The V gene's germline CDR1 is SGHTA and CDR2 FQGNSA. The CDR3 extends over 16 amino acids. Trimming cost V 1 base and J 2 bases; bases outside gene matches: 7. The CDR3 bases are TGTGCCAGCAGCTTAGGGTCCGCGGGAGGTACCTACGAGCAGTACTTC. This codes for CASSLGSAGGTYEQYF.

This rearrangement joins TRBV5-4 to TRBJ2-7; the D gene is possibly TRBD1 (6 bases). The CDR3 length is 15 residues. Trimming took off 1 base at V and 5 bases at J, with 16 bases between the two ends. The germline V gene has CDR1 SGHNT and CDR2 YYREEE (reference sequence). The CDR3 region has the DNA TGTGCCAGCAGCTTGATCAATACAGGGACGAACGAGCAGTACTTC. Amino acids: CASSLINTGTNEQYF.

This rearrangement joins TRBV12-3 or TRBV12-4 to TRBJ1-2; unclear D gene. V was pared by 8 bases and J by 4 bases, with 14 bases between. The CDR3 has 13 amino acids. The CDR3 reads CASGLLAGYGYTF. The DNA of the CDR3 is TGTGCCAGCGGGCTCCTGGCTGGCTATGGCTACACCTTC.

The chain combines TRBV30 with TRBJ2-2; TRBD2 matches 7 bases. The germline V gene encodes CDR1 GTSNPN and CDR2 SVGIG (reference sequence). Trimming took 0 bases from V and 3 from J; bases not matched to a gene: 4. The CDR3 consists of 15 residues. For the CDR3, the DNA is TGTGCCTGGAGTGTTGTCGGGAGGTACACCGGGGAGCTGTTTTTT. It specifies CAWSVVGRYTGELFF.

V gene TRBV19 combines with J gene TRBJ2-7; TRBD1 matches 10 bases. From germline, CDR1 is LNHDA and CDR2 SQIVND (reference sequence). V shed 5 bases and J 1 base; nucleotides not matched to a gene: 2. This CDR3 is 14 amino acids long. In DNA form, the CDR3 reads TGTGCCAGTAGTCGGGACAGGGGATCCTACGAGCAGTACTTC. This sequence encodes CASSRDRGSYEQYF. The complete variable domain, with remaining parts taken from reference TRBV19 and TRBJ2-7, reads DGGITQSPKYLFRKEGQNVTLSCEQNLNHDAMYWYRQDPGQGLRLIYYSQIVNDFQKGDIAEGYSVSREKKESFPLTVTSAQKNPTAFYLCASSRDRGSYEQYFGPGTRLTVT.

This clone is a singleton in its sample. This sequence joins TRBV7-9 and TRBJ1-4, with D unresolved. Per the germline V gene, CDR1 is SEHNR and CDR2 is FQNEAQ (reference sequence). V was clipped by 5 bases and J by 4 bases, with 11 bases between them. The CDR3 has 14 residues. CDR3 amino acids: CASSRSFVNEKLFF. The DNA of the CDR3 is TGTGCCAGCAGCAGGAGTTTCGTTAATGAAAAACTGTTTTTT.

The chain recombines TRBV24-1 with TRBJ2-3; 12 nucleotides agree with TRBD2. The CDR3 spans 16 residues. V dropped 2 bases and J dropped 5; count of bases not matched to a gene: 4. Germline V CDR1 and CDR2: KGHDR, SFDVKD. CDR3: CATSDSSGRAVDTQYF. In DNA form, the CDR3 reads TGTGCCACCAGTGATTCTAGCGGGAGGGCCGTAGATACGCAGTATTTT.

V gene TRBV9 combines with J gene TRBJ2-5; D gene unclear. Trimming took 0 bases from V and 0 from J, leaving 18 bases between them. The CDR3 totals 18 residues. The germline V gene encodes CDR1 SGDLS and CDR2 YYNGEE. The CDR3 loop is CASSVGVVRTSYQETQYF. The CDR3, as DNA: TGTGCCAGCAGCGTAGGCGTTGTACGTACCTCGTACCAAGAGACCCAGTACTTC.

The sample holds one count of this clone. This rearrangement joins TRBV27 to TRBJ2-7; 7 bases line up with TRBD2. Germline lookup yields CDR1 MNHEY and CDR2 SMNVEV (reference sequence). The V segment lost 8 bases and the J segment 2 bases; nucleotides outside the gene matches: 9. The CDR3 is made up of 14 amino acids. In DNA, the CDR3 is TGTGCCAGCGGGCGGGCGGGAGTTCCCTACGAGCAGTACTTC. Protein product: CASGRAGVPYEQYF.

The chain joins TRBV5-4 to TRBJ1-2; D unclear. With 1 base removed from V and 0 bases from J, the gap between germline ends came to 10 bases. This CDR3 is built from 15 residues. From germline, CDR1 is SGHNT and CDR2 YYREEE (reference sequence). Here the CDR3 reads CASSLTALPNYGYTF. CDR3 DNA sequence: TGTGCCAGCAGCTTGACAGCACTCCCTAACTATGGCTACACCTTC.

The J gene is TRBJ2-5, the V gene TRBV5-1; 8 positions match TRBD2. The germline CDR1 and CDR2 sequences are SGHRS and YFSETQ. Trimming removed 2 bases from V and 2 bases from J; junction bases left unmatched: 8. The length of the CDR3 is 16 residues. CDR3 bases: TGCGCCAGCAGCTTCCGTTCGGGAGGGGGGCAAGAGACCCAGTACTTC. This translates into CASSFRSGGGQETQYF.

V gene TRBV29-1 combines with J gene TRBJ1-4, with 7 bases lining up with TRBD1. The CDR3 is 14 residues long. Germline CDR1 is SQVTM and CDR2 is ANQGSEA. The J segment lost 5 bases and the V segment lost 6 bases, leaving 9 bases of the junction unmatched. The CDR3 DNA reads TGCAGCGTCCGGAGGGACAGCGGGAATGAAAAACTGTTTTTT. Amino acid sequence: CSVRRDSGNEKLFF.

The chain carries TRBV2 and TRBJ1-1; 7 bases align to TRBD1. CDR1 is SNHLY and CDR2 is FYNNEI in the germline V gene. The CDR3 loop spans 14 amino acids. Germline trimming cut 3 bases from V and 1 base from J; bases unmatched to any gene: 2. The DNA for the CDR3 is TGTGCCAGCAGTGACGGACAGGCGAACACTGAAGCTTTCTTT. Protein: CASSDGQANTEAFF.

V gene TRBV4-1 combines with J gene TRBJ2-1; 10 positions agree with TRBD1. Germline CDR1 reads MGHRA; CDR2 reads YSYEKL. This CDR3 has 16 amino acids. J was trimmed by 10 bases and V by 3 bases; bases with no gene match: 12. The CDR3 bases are TGCGCCAGCAGCCAGGTCCGGGACAGGGGCCGATCCGAGCAGTTCTTC. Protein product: CASSQVRDRGRSEQFF.

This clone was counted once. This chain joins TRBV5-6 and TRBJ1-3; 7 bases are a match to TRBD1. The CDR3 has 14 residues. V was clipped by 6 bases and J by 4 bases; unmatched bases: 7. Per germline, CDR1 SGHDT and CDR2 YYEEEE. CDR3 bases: TGTGCCAGCAACCTACAGGGGTTAGGAAACACCATATATTTT. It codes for CASNLQGLGNTIYF.

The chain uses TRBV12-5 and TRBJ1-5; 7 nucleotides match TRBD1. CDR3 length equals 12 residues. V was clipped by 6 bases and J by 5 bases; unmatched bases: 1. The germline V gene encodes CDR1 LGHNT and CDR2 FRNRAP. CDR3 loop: CASGQGYQPQHF. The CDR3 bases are TGTGCTAGTGGACAGGGGTATCAGCCCCAGCATTTT.

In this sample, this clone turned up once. Written as DNA, the CDR3 is TGTGCCAGCAGTTACGAAATAGCGGGAGACGGGGAGCTGTTTTTT. Translated, it gives CASSYEIAGDGELFF. This chain joins TRBV6-6 and TRBJ2-2; 9 positions match TRBD2. The CDR3 consists of 15 residues. The J segment lost 7 bases and the V segment lost 2 bases, leaving 5 bases of the junction unmatched. Germline V gene sequence: CDR1 MNHNY, CDR2 SVGAGI (reference sequence).

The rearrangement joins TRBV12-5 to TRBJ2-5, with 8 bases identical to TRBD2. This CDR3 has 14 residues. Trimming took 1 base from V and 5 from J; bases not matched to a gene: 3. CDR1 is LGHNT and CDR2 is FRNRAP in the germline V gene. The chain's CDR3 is CASGLASGGETQYF. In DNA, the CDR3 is TGTGCTAGTGGTTTGGCTTCGGGGGGGGAGACCCAGTACTTC.